This T cell receptor (beta chain) was observed in a study of radiotherapy plus CTLA-4 blockade in lung cancer. The wider study: With 31% of patients having disease control, objective responses were seen in about 19%.

Germline V gene sequence: CDR1 LNHDA, CDR2 SQIVND (reference sequence). CDR3 size: 16 residues. The V segment lost 7 bases and the J segment 3 bases; nucleotides outside the gene matches: 10. Whole-study findings and limits: There was expansion of tumor-derived TCR clones in blood after radiotherapy plus ipilimumab.

Notes on this clone: Its antigen is still unknown.

Repertoires were generated with immunoSEQ multiplex PCR, while TCRdb's copy carries only in-frame clones and drops some. The sample lists 52,000 or so clones, around 80% occurring once. The sequences come from peripheral blood, collected from a patient treated with radiotherapy plus ipilimumab. The TCR was taken from a human donor with non-small cell lung cancer whose response to radiotherapy plus ipilimumab could not be evaluated. This chain connects TRBV19 to TRBJ2-1; 9 bases map to TRBD2. CDR3 sequence reads: CASTSRSGGSYNEQFF. As DNA, the CDR3 is TGTGCCAGTACCTCAAGGAGCGGGGGGAGCTACAATGAGCAGTTCTTC.